This T cell receptor (beta chain) comes out of a study of somatic mutations in cytotoxic T cells in rheumatoid arthritis. Study-level results: Nobody had found out which antigens the expanded CD8+ clones targeted.

In regard to this clone: Its antigen is as yet unknown.

Libraries were prepared by immunoSEQ multiplex PCR; TCRdb keeps only in-frame clonotypes and omits some of them. In the table there are some 29,000 clones, around nine tenths of which are singletons. The CDR3 covers 16 residues. Germline V CDR1 and CDR2: SGHAT, FQNNGV. Losses at the gene ends were 7 bases for V and 2 bases for J; bases not matched to a gene: 7. The receptor's source is an adult with rheumatoid arthritis. The rearrangement joins TRBV11-2 to TRBJ2-5, with 13 bases fitting TRBD2. The sample comprised CD8+ T cells sorted from blood. CDR3 bases: TGTGCCAGCATTCTGGGACTAGCGGGAAGTCAAGAGACCCAGTACTTC. Its protein is CASILGLAGSQETQYF.